This T cell receptor beta chain appears in the sequencing data of a study of T cell responses to AZD1222 COVID-19 vaccine. Assay: immunoSEQ multiplex PCR; the TCRdb copy retains only in-frame clones and omits some. The sample carries about 130,000 clones, more than 90% recorded once. Sequenced material: peripheral blood, taken 28 days after the second AZD1222 dose. The sequence was obtained from an adult who received the AZD1222 COVID-19 vaccine.

CDR3 sequence (DNA): TGTGCCAGCAGCTTAGAGGGGACAGTCTATGGCTACACCTTC. It specifies CASSLEGTVYGYTF. The chain combines TRBV7-9 with TRBJ1-2; 7 bases match TRBD1. CDR3 length: 14 amino acids. Germline V lookup: CDR1 SEHNR, CDR2 FQNEAQ (reference sequence). V dropped 1 base and J dropped 4; count of bases not matched to a gene: 3.